These T cell receptor beta chains were read from a single sample in a study of T cell changes during pregnancy in multiple sclerosis. Profiling relied on immunoSEQ multiplex PCR, and the TCRdb table lists in-frame clones only, not all of them. The data contain roughly 80,000 clones, roughly nine tenths of them seen just once; the ten biggest clones take up 1.4%. Source: peripheral blood, taken before pregnancy. These receptors were obtained from a female donor with multiple sclerosis, enrolled in a pregnancy study. CDR3s include the opening cysteine and the closing phenylalanine or tryptophan. D genes are given only for firm matches. Only part of the rows carry a size: once, few, many, or a class if the clone is expanded.

>TRBV19|NA|TRBD2|TRBJ2-5
CASSPGGDQETQYF
TGTGCCAGTAGTCCCGGGGGGGACCAAGAGACCCAGTACTTC
>TRBV14|NA|TRBD1|TRBJ2-1
CASSQDQGAYNEQFF
TGTGCCAGCAGCCAAGATCAGGGGGCATACAATGAGCAGTTCTTC
>TRBV10-2|once|NA|TRBJ1-1
CASSVGTAEAFF
TGCGCCAGCAGTGTCGGGACTGCCGAAGCTTTCTTT
>TRBV16|NA|TRBD1|TRBJ1-2
CASSQPAVRTGFTF
TGTGCCAGCAGCCAACCCGCCGTCAGGACAGGGTTCACCTTC
>TRBV4-1|NA|TRBD1|TRBJ1-6
CASSPGQAGYSPLHF
TGCGCCAGCAGCCCTGGACAGGCGGGGTATTCACCCCTCCACTTT
>TRBV29-1|NA|NA|TRBJ1-1
CSVSAVGVVNTEAFF
TGCAGCGTTTCAGCGGTTGGAGTAGTGAACACTGAAGCTTTCTTT
>TRBV7-8|NA|TRBD2|TRBJ2-1
CASTNEGGTSHYNEQFF
TGTGCCAGCACCAACGAAGGTGGGACTAGTCATTACAATGAGCAGTTCTTC
>TRBV11-2|few|TRBD1|TRBJ2-1
CASSHRGRNNEQFF
TGTGCCAGCAGCCACAGGGGGAGGAACAATGAGCAGTTCTTC
>TRBV4-2|NA|NA|TRBJ1-3
CASSQQSQGGGNTIYF
TGTGCCAGCAGCCAGCAGTCACAGGGTGGGGGAAACACCATATATTTT
>TRBV4-2|NA|NA|TRBJ2-5
CASSQSPTVQETQYF
TGTGCCAGCAGCCAAAGCCCCACAGTTCAAGAGACCCAGTACTTC
>TRBV25-1|NA|NA|TRBJ2-1
CASSAYSIYNEQFF
TGTGCCAGCAGTGCCTATTCAATTTACAATGAGCAGTTCTTC
>TRBV25-1|NA|TRBD2|TRBJ2-5
CASSSSGGIGQETQYF
TGTGCCAGCAGTTCTAGCGGGGGTATCGGCCAAGAGACCCAGTACTTC
>TRBV6-1|NA|NA|TRBJ1-2
CASSEAPGGVYGYTF
TGTGCCAGCAGTGAAGCACCGGGGGGGGTCTATGGCTACACCTTC
>TRBV12-2|NA|NA|TRBJ2-7
CASRLAGSVPRDRGFHEQYF
TGTGCAAGTCGCTTAGCGGGAAGCGTACCCCGGGACAGGGGGTTTCACGAGCAGTACTTC
>TRBV5-8|NA|NA|TRBJ1-5
CASSLTWEADVSNQPQHF
TGTGCCAGCAGCTTGACCTGGGAGGCGGATGTTAGCAATCAGCCCCAGCATTTT
>TRBV7-6|NA|TRBD2|TRBJ2-1
CASSPQLTSGGYNEQFF
TGTGCCAGCAGCCCTCAACTGACTAGCGGGGGCTACAATGAGCAGTTCTTC
>TRBV19|NA|TRBD1|TRBJ1-6
CASTDRGISSYNSPLHF
TGTGCCAGTACAGACAGGGGGATCAGCTCCTATAATTCACCCCTCCACTTT
>TRBV7-9|NA|NA|TRBJ1-3
CASSFVARGNTIYF
TGTGCCAGCAGCTTTGTGGCGCGGGGAAACACCATATATTTT
>TRBV29-1|NA|NA|TRBJ2-1
CSVYPGQSTYNEQFF
TGCAGCGTTTATCCAGGACAGAGTACCTACAATGAGCAGTTCTTC
>TRBV11-1|NA|NA|TRBJ2-5
CASSLAPGSRETQYF
TGTGCCAGCAGCTTAGCGCCAGGCTCTCGAGAGACCCAGTACTTC
>TRBV7-9|NA|TRBD2|TRBJ2-1
CASSLRLAGGPAQEQFF
TGTGCCAGCAGCTTACGCCTAGCGGGGGGCCCGGCTCAAGAGCAGTTCTTC
>TRBV28|NA|NA|TRBJ1-2
CASRISPGTVYGYTF
TGTGCCAGCCGAATTTCGCCCGGGACTGTCTATGGCTACACCTTC
>TRBV6-1|NA|TRBD1|TRBJ1-4
CASSEVTGAEKLFF
TGTGCCAGCAGTGAAGTTACAGGGGCTGAAAAACTGTTTTTT
>TRBV5-6|NA|NA|TRBJ2-3
CASSLLAIDTQYF
TGTGCCAGCAGCTTGCTAGCGATAGATACGCAGTATTTT
>TRBV7-9|NA|NA|TRBJ1-1
CASKLETLNTEAFF
TGTGCCAGCAAACTGGAGACCCTAAACACTGAAGCTTTCTTT
>TRBV18|NA|NA|TRBJ2-6
CASSPGPQLSGANVLTF
TGTGCCAGCTCACCAGGGCCACAGCTCTCTGGGGCCAACGTCCTGACTTTC
>TRBV5-4|once|TRBD1|TRBJ2-5
CASSLGTGTQETQYF
TGTGCCAGCAGCTTGGGGACAGGGACCCAAGAGACCCAGTACTTC
>TRBV29-1|NA|NA|TRBJ1-1
CSAGHFKAEAFF
TGCAGCGCGGGACACTTTAAGGCTGAAGCTTTCTTT
>TRBV27|NA|TRBD2|TRBJ2-1
CASSRLAGARNEQFF
TGTGCCAGCAGCCGACTAGCGGGGGCCAGAAATGAGCAGTTCTTC
>TRBV5-8|few|NA|TRBJ2-1
CASSLSGFYNEQFF
TGTGCCAGCAGCTTGTCGGGGTTTTACAATGAGCAGTTCTTC